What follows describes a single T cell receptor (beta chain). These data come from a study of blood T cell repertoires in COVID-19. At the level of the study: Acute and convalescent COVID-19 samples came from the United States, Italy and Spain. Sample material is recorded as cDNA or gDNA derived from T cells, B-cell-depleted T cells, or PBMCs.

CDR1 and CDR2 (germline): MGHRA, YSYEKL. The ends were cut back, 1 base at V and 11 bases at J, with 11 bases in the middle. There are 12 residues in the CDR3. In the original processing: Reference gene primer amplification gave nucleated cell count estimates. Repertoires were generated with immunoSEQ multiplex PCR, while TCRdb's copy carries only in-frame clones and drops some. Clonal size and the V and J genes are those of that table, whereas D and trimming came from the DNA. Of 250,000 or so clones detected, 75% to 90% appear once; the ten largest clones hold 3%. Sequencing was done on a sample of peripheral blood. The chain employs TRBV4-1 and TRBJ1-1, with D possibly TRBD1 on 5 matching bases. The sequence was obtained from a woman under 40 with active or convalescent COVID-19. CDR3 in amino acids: CASSQVLGGAFF. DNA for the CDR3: TGCGCCAGCAGCCAAGTATTGGGGGGGGCTTTCTTT.